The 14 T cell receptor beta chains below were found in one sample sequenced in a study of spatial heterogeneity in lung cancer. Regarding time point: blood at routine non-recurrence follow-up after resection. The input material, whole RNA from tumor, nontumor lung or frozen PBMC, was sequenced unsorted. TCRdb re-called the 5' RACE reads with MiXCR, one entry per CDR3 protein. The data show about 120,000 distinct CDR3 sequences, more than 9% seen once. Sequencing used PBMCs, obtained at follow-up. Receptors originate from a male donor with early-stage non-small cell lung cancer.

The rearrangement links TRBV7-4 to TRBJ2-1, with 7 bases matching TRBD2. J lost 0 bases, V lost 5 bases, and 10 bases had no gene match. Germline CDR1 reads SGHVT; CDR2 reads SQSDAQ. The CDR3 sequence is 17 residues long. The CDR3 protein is CASSPQRGPLSYNEQFF. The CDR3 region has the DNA TGTGCCAGCAGCCCCCAGCGGGGCCCTCTCTCCTACAATGAGCAGTTCTTC.

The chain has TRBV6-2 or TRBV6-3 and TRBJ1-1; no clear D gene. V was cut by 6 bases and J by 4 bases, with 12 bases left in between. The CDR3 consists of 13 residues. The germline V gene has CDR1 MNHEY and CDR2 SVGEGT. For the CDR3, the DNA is TGTGCCAGCAGAGATCCGGGTGGCACTGAAGCTTTCTTT. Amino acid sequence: CASRDPGGTEAFF.

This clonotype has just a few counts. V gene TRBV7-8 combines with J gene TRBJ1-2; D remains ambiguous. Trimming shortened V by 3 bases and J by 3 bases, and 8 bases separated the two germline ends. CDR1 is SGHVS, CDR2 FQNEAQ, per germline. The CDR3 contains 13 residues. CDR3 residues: CASSLGQDYGYTF. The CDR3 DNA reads TGTGCCAGCAGCTTGGGTCAGGACTATGGCTACACCTTC.

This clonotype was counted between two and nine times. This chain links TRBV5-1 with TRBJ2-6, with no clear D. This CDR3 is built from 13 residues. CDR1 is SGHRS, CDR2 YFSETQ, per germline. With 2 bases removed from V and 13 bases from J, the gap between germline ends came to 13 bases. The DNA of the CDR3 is TGCGCCAGCAGCTTACAGCTCCATGAAGTCCTGACTTTC. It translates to CASSLQLHEVLTF.

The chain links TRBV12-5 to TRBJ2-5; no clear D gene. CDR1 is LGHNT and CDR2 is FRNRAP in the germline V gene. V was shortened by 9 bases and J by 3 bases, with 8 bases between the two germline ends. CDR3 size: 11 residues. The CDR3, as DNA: TGTGCTAGCACGGTAAAAGAGACCCAGTACTTC. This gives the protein CASTVKETQYF.

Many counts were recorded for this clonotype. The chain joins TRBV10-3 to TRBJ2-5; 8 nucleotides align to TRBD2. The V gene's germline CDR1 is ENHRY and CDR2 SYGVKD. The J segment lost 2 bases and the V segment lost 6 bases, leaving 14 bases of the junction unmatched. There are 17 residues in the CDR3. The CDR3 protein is CAISAEGERGNQETQYF. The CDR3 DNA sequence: TGTGCCATCAGCGCGGAAGGGGAGCGGGGGAATCAAGAGACCCAGTACTTC.

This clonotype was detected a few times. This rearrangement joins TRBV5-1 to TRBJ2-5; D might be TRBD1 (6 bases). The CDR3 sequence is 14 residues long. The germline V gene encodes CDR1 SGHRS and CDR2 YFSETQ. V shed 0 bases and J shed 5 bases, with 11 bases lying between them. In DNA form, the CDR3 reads TGCGCCAGCAGCTTGGCAGGGGCCGGGGAGACCCAGTACTTC. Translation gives CASSLAGAGETQYF.

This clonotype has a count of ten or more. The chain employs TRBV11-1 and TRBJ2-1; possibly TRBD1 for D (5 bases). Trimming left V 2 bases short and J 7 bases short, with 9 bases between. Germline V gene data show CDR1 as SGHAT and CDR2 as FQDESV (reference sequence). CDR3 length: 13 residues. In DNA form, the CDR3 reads TGTGCCAGCAGCTTACCACAGGTTAATGAGCAGTTCTTC. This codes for CASSLPQVNEQFF. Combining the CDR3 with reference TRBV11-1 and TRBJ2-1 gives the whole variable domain EAEVAQSPRYKITEKSQAVAFWCDPISGHATLYWYRQILGQGPELLVQFQDESVVDDSQLPKDRFSAERLKGVDSTLKIQPAELGDSAMYLCASSLPQVNEQFFGPGTRLTVL.

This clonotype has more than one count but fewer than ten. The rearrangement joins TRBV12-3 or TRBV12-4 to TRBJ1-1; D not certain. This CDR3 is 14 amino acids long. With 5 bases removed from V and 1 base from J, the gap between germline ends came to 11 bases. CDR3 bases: TGTGCCAGCAGTCTACCCCCGGGGAACACTGAAGCTTTCTTT. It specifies CASSLPPGNTEAFF.

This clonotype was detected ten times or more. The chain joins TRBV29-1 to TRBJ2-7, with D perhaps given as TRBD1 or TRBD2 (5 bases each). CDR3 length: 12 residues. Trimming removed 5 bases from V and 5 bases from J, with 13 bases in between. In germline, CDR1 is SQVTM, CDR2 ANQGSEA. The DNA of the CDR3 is TGCAGCGTTAATCGGGGACCCCACGAGCAGTACTTC. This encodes CSVNRGPHEQYF.

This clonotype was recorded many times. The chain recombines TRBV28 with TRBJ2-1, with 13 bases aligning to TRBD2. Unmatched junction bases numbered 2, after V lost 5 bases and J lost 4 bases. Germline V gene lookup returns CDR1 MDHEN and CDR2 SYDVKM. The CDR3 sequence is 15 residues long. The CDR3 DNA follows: TGTGCCAGCAGTACTAGCGGGGGGGTTTACAATGAGCAGTTCTTC. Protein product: CASSTSGGVYNEQFF.

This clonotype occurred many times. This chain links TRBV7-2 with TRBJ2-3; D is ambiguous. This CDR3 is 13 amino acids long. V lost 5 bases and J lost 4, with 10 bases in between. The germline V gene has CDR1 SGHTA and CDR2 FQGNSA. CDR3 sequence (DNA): TGTGCCAGCAGCCCCGGATCCGCAGATACGCAGTATTTT. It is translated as CASSPGSADTQYF.

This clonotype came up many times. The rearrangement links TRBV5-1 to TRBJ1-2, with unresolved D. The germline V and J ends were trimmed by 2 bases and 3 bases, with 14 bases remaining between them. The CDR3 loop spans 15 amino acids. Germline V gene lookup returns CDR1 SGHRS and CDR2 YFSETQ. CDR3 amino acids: CASSLDALQDYGYTF. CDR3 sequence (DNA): TGCGCCAGCAGCTTAGACGCTCTCCAAGACTATGGCTACACCTTC.

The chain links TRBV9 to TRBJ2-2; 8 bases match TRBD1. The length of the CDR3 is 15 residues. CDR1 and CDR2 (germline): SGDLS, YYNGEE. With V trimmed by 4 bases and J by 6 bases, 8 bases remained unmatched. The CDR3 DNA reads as TGTGCCAGCAGCCCAGGGACAGGCCTCGCCGGGGAGCTGTTTTTT. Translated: CASSPGTGLAGELFF.